The 4 T cell receptor beta chains in this list originate from one sample, sequenced in a study of blood T cell repertoires in COVID-19. Measured with immunoSEQ multiplex PCR; TCRdb has only the in-frame clones, and not every one. The sample carries 300,000 to 400,000 clones, about 89% recorded once. The source material was peripheral blood. These receptors came from a woman in her fifties or sixties who had recovered from COVID-19.

This chain joins TRBV18 and TRBJ2-6; 7 bases map to TRBD1. With 3 bases clipped from V and 2 bases from J, the junction kept 10 bases outside the gene matches. Germline V gives CDR1 KGHSH, CDR2 LQKENI. The CDR3 contains 18 residues. This chain's CDR3 is CASSPVTGVLAGANVLTF. CDR3 bases: TGTGCCAGCTCACCGGTCACAGGGGTACTTGCTGGGGCCAACGTCCTGACTTTC.

V and J are TRBV28 and TRBJ1-2; D possibly corresponds to TRBD1 (5 bases). This CDR3 has 14 residues. CDR1 and CDR2 (germline): MDHEN, SYDVKM. Between the trimmed V and J ends, which lost 6 bases and 1 base, there was a span of 12 bases. CDR3: CASRTVGGNYGYTF. The CDR3, as DNA: TGTGCCAGCAGGACCGTGGGGGGTAACTATGGCTACACCTTC.

The J gene is TRBJ2-5, the V gene TRBV20-1; TRBD2 aligns across 10 bases. CDR3 length equals 16 residues. Germline values: CDR1 DFQATT, CDR2 SNEGSKA (reference sequence). J was trimmed by 0 bases and V by 3 bases; bases with no gene match: 7. In DNA, the CDR3 is TGCAGTGCTAGTCCAGCTAGCGGGGGATACCAAGAGACCCAGTACTTC. Translated: CSASPASGGYQETQYF.

The chain is built from TRBV12-3 or TRBV12-4 and TRBJ2-7; D perhaps matches TRBD2 (6 bases). V lost 7 bases, J lost 6 bases, and 13 bases lay in between. The CDR3 is 12 residues long. The DNA for the CDR3 is TGTGCCAGCACCACTTGGGGGGTCGAGCAGTACTTC. This sequence encodes CASTTWGVEQYF.